Listed here are 13 T cell receptor beta chains from one sample, sequenced in a study of T cells in Graves' hyperthyroidism and ophthalmopathy. The TCR beta CDR3 regions underwent amplification using RNA transcripts as the source. TCR CDR3 underwent first-round RT-PCR with the HTBI primer set. TCRdb independently ran MiXCR on the multiplex PCR reads; one entry per CDR3 protein. The sample shows 540,000 or so distinct CDR3 sequences, about 15% of them seen only once. Sequencing was performed on blood. Receptor source: a woman in her 30s with Graves' hyperthyroidism.

The chain links TRBV2 to TRBJ1-5, with 9 bases fitting TRBD1. V trimming: 6 bases; J trimming: 5 bases; junction bases outside the gene matches: 8. In germline, CDR1 is SNHLY, CDR2 FYNNEI. This CDR3 has 15 amino acids. Here the CDR3 reads CASSPGQGRDQPQHF. In nucleotides, the CDR3 is TGTGCCAGCAGCCCCGGACAGGGGCGGGATCAGCCCCAGCATTTT. Variable domain in full (rest from reference TRBV2 and TRBJ1-5): EPEVTQTPSHQVTQMGQEVILRCVPISNHLYFYWYRQILGQKVEFLVSFYNNEISEKSEIFDDQFSVERPDGSNFTLKIRSTKLEDSAMYFCASSPGQGRDQPQHFGDGTRLSIL.

This clonotype was recorded many times. The chain joins TRBV5-1 to TRBJ2-1, with 14 bases lining up with TRBD2. The germline CDR1 and CDR2 sequences are SGHRS and YFSETQ. The V and J ends lost 4 bases and 10 bases, in that order; junction bases with no gene match: 13. This CDR3 is 17 amino acids long. CDR3 in DNA: TGCGCCAGCAGCGTTGGGGGACTAGCGGGAGAGCCCAGGGAGCAGTTCTTC. It encodes CASSVGGLAGEPREQFF. Filled out from reference TRBV5-1 and TRBJ2-1, the complete variable domain reads KAGVTQTPRYLIKTRGQQVTLSCSPISGHRSVSWYQQTPGQGLQFLFEYFSETQRNKGNFPGRFSGRQFSNSRSEMNVSTLELGDSALYLCASSVGGLAGEPREQFFGPGTRLTVL.

The chain employs TRBV12-3 or TRBV12-4 and TRBJ1-5; D perhaps matches TRBD1 (5 bases). V dropped 3 bases and J dropped 5 bases, with 17 bases sitting between them. This CDR3 has 16 residues. The CDR3 is CASSFGGGTGHQPQHF. For the CDR3, the DNA is TGTGCCAGCAGTTTCGGGGGGGGGACGGGGCATCAGCCCCAGCATTTT.

The rearrangement joins TRBV12-3 or TRBV12-4 to TRBJ2-3, with TRBD2 matching over 14 bases. V lost 5 bases to trimming and J lost 6 bases; unmatched junction nucleotides: 10. The CDR3 runs to 17 residues. CDR3 loop: CASSDRLAGGTPDTQYF. The CDR3 DNA sequence: TGTGCCAGCAGTGACAGACTAGCGGGAGGGACCCCGGATACGCAGTATTTT.

This clonotype was detected ten times or more. This rearrangement joins TRBV30 to TRBJ2-7; 8 bases are shared with TRBD2. J was trimmed by 0 bases and V by 5 bases; bases with no gene match: 3. Germline CDR1 and CDR2: GTSNPN and SVGIG (reference sequence). The CDR3 sequence is 13 residues long. The CDR3 here is CAWSLAVSYEQYF. For the CDR3, the DNA is TGTGCCTGGTCACTAGCGGTCTCCTACGAGCAGTACTTC. Combining the CDR3 with reference TRBV30 and TRBJ2-7 gives the whole variable domain SQTIHQWPATLVQPVGSPLSLECTVEGTSNPNLYWYRQAAGRGLQLLFYSVGIGQISSEVPQNLSASRPQDRQFILSSKKLLLSDSGFYLCAWSLAVSYEQYFGPGTRLTVT.

This clonotype has ten or more counts. The rearrangement links TRBV7-8 to TRBJ1-1; the D is unclear. Trimming removed 1 base at V and 8 bases at J, with 8 bases between. Per the germline V gene, CDR1 is SGHVS and CDR2 is FQNEAQ. The CDR3 consists of 12 residues. The CDR3 DNA reads TGTGCCAGCAGCTTAGTTATGCCCGAAGCTTTCTTT. Its protein product is CASSLVMPEAFF.

The chain employs TRBV18 and TRBJ2-1, with TRBD2 identical over 9 bases. The CDR3 totals 19 residues. Germline trimming cut 6 bases from V and 5 bases from J; bases unmatched to any gene: 20. Germline V lookup: CDR1 KGHSH, CDR2 LQKENI. CDR3 bases: TGTGCCAGCTCGCAGTTTACGGGACTAGGGCTAGCGGGAAACAATGAGCAGTTCTTC. It specifies CASSQFTGLGLAGNNEQFF.

This clonotype was seen repeatedly, ten times or more. The chain employs TRBV10-3 and TRBJ2-7; tentatively, D is TRBD1 or TRBD2 (5 bases each). Trimming took 4 bases from V and 0 from J, leaving 13 bases between them. The CDR3 extends over 15 amino acids. Looked up from germline, CDR1 is ENHRY and CDR2 is SYGVKD. The CDR3 reads CAISGRGAGSYEQYF. The CDR3 DNA reads as TGTGCCATCAGTGGACGAGGGGCTGGCTCCTACGAGCAGTACTTC.

This clonotype has only a few counts. This chain joins TRBV6-5 and TRBJ2-7; 7 bases line up with TRBD2. The CDR3 consists of 14 residues. The germline CDR1 and CDR2 sequences are MNHEY and SVGAGI. The V segment lost 5 bases and the J segment 2 bases; nucleotides outside the gene matches: 6. The CDR3 DNA reads TGTGCCAGCAGTCCATCTAGCGGAGCCTACGAGCAGTACTTC. Residues: CASSPSSGAYEQYF.

This chain joins TRBV9 and TRBJ2-1; 12 bases align to TRBD2. CDR1 SGDLS and CDR2 YYNGEE come from the germline V gene. V lost 0 bases to trimming and J lost 12 bases; unmatched junction nucleotides: 13. The CDR3 sequence is 17 residues long. The CDR3 loop is CASSVETRLAGDVRQFF. As DNA, the CDR3 is TGTGCCAGCAGCGTAGAGACCCGACTAGCGGGAGATGTTCGGCAGTTCTTC.

This clonotype was detected only a few times. This rearrangement joins TRBV6-5 to TRBJ1-4; TRBD1 matches 7 bases. The junction had 10 bases not matched to a gene; V was cut back by 2 bases and J by 10 bases. Germline-derived CDR1 and CDR2 are MNHEY and SVGAGI. The CDR3 runs 15 residues. The CDR3 sequence: CASSYRTGREGKLFF. The CDR3 DNA follows: TGTGCCAGCAGTTACCGGACAGGCCGTGAAGGAAAACTGTTTTTT.

Ten or more counts support this clonotype. This chain connects TRBV5-1 to TRBJ2-3; 8 bases are shared with TRBD2. Losses at the gene ends were 3 bases for V and 1 base for J; bases not matched to a gene: 7. Germline lookup yields CDR1 SGHRS and CDR2 YFSETQ. The CDR3 length is 16 residues. CDR3 DNA: TGCGCCAGCAGCTCCGGGTTGCGGGAGGGCACAGATACGCAGTATTTT. Amino acids: CASSSGLREGTDTQYF. The complete variable domain, with remaining parts taken from reference TRBV5-1 and TRBJ2-3, reads KAGVTQTPRYLIKTRGQQVTLSCSPISGHRSVSWYQQTPGQGLQFLFEYFSETQRNKGNFPGRFSGRQFSNSRSEMNVSTLELGDSALYLCASSSGLREGTDTQYFGPGTRLTVL.

The gene calls are TRBV6-1 and TRBJ2-3; 8 nucleotides match TRBD1. This CDR3 region has 15 residues. The germline CDR1 and CDR2 sequences are MNHNS and SASEGT. V lost 7 bases, J lost 4 bases, and 10 bases stayed unmatched. The CDR3 here is CASTPRTGGADTQYF. The CDR3 DNA reads as TGTGCCAGCACTCCCCGAACAGGGGGTGCAGATACGCAGTATTTT.